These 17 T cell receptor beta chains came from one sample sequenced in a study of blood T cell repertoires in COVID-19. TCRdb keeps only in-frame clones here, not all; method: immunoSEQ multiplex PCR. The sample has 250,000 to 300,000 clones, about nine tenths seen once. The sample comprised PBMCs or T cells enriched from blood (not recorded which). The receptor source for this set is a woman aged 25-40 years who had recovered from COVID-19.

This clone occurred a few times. The CDR3 bases are TGTGCCAGCAGAGGCAGAACAGGGAGGGGTTCACCCCTCCACTTT. This sequence encodes CASRGRTGRGSPLHF. The V and J genes are TRBV7-2 and TRBJ1-6; D is possibly TRBD1 (6 bases). The germline CDR1 and CDR2 sequences are SGHTA and FQGNSA. V was clipped by 6 bases and J by 9 bases, with 18 bases between them. This CDR3 spans 15 amino acids.

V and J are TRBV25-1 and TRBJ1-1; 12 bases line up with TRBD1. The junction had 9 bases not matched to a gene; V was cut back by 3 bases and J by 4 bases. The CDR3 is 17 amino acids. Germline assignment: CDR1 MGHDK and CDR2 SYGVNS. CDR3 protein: CASSEDGTGGYGTEAFF. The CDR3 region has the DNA TGTGCCAGCAGTGAGGACGGGACAGGGGGCTATGGCACTGAAGCTTTCTTT.

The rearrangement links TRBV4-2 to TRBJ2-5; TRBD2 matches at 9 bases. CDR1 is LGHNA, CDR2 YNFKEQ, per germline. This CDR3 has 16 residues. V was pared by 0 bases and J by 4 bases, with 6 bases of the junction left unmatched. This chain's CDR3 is CASSQELREGRETQYF. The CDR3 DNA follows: TGTGCCAGCAGCCAAGAGTTGCGGGAGGGTCGAGAGACCCAGTACTTC.

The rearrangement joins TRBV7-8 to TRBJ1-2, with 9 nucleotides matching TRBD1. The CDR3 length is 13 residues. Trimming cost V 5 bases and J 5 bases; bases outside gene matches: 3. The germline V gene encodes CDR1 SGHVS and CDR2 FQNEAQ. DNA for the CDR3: TGTGCCAGCAGCAGCGGACAGGGGTATGGCTACACCTTC. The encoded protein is CASSSGQGYGYTF.

The CDR3 DNA reads TGTGCCAGCAGTCCACGACTAGCGGGAGTCGTGAATGAGCAGTTCTTC. It translates to CASSPRLAGVVNEQFF. The chain is built from TRBV5-4 and TRBJ2-1; 12 positions match TRBD2. The CDR3 is made up of 16 amino acids. The germline CDR1 and CDR2 sequences are SGHNT and YYREEE (reference sequence). J lost 7 bases, V lost 5 bases, and 10 bases had no gene match.

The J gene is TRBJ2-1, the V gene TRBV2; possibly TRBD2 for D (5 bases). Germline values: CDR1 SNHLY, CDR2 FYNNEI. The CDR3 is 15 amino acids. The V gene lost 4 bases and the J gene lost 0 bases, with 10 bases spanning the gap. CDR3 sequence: CASSGRLSSYNEQFF. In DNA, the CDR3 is TGTGCCAGCAGTGGTCGACTAAGCTCCTACAATGAGCAGTTCTTC.

CDR3 bases: TGTGCCAGCATCATTGGACAGGGGTACACCGGGGAGCTGTTTTTT. It specifies CASIIGQGYTGELFF. This chain links TRBV5-6 with TRBJ2-2; 9 nucleotides match TRBD1. CDR3 length: 15 residues. Germline V lookup: CDR1 SGHDT, CDR2 YYEEEE. Trimming at V came to 6 bases and at J to 3 bases, leaving 6 bases not matched to a gene.

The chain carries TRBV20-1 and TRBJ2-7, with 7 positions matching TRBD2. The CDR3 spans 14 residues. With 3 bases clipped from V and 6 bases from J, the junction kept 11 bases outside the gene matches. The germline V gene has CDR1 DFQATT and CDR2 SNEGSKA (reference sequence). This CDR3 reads CSASPGTTRPEQYF. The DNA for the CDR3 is TGCAGTGCTAGTCCGGGGACTACTCGCCCCGAGCAGTACTTC.

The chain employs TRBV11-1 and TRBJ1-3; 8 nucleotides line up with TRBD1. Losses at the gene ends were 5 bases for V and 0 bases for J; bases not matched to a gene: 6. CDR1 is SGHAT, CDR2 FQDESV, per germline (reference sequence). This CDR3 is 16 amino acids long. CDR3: CASSERDRFSGNTIYF. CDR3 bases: TGTGCCAGCAGCGAACGGGACAGGTTCTCTGGAAACACCATATATTTT.

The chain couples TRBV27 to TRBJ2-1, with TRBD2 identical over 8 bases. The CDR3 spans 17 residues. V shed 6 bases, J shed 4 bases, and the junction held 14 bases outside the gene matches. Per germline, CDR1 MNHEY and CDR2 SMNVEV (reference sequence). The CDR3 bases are TGTGCCAGCAGCGATACCCTAACTAGCGGACAATACAATGAGCAGTTCTTC. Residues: CASSDTLTSGQYNEQFF.

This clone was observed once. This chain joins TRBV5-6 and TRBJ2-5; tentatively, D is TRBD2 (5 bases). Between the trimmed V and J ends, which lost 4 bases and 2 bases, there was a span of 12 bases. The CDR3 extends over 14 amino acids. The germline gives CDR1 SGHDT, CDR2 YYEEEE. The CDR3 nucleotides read TGTGCCAGCAGCCCGGTGGAGGTTCAAGAGACCCAGTACTTC. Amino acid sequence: CASSPVEVQETQYF.

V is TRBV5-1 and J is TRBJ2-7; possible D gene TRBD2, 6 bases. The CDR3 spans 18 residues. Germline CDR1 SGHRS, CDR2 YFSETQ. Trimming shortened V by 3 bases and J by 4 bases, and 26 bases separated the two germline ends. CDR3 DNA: TGCGCCAGCAGCTCCCTTCGGGACCGGGGGAGTGGTTTTTACGAGCAGTACTTC. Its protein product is CASSSLRDRGSGFYEQYF.

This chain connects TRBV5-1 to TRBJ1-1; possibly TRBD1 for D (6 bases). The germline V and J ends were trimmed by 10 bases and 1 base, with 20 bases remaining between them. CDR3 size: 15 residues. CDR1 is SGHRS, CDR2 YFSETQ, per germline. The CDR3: CAVKTGSPGNTEAFF. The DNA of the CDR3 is TGCGCCGTAAAAACAGGGAGCCCCGGGAACACTGAAGCTTTCTTT. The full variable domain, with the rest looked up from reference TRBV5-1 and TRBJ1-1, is KAGVTQTPRYLIKTRGQQVTLSCSPISGHRSVSWYQQTPGQGLQFLFEYFSETQRNKGNFPGRFSGRQFSNSRSEMNVSTLELGDSALYLCAVKTGSPGNTEAFFGQGTRLTVV.

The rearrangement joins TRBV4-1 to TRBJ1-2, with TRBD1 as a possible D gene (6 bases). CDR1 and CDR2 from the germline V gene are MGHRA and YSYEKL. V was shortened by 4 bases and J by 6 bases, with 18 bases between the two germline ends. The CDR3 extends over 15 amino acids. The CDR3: CASSRAQGVKDGYTF. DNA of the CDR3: TGCGCCAGCAGCCGGGCACAGGGAGTAAAGGATGGCTACACCTTC.

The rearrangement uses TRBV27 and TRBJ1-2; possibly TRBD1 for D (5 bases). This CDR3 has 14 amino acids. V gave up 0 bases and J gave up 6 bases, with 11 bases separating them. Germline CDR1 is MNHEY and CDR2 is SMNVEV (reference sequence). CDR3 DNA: TGTGCCAGCAGTTTATCTGGGGGGGTGGATGGCTACACCTTC. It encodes CASSLSGGVDGYTF.

The CDR3 sequence: CSVGVRQWAMNTEAFF. For the CDR3, the DNA is TGCAGCGTTGGGGTAAGGCAGTGGGCGATGAACACTGAAGCTTTCTTT. The chain uses TRBV29-1 and TRBJ1-1; D is undetermined. V was shortened by 4 bases and J by 0 bases, with 18 bases between the two germline ends. The length of the CDR3 is 16 residues. Germline CDR1 and CDR2: SQVTM and ANQGSEA.

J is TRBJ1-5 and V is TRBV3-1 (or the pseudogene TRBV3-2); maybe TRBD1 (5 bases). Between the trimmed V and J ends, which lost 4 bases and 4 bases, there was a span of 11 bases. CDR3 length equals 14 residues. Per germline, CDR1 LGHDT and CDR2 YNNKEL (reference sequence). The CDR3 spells CASSRGGDNQPQHF. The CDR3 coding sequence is TGTGCCAGCAGCCGGGGGGGAGATAATCAGCCCCAGCATTTT.